This TCR beta chain appears in the sequencing data of a study of shared T cell receptors in the human thymus. CDR3 length: 18 residues. Germline V gene data show CDR1 as SGHDT and CDR2 as YYEEEE. The V end lost 3 bases, the J end lost 0 bases, and 19 bases lay between the germline ends. Sequencing was performed with immunoSEQ multiplex PCR; in TCRdb, only in-frame clones are kept and a portion is missing. The sample records some 700,000 clones, approximately 88% being singletons. The same sample was also studied in work on human thymus T cells. That report adds: The people who donated were healthy Finnish babies having corrective surgery for congenital heart defects. Thymic and blood repertoires showed apparently biased V and J gene usage. Highly overlapping thymic repertoires in unrelated individuals were reported by related research.

This clonotype was obtained from a boy less than two years old with a congenital heart defect. The V and J genes are TRBV5-6 and TRBJ2-1, with D possibly being TRBD2 (7 bases). The sequenced sample consisted of thymocytes. This CDR3 is CASSSTVGGAGSYNEQFF. For the CDR3, the DNA is TGTGCCAGCAGCTCGACAGTAGGGGGGGCCGGCTCCTACAATGAGCAGTTCTTC.